These 25 T cell receptor beta chains were all obtained from the same sample, sequenced in a study of CD8 T cells in Susac syndrome. When the RNA was reverse transcribed, random hexamers were used with an input of roughly 0.45 to 1 ug. MiXCR, run by TCRdb on the immunoSEQ multiplex PCR reads, gives a single entry per CDR3 protein. The sample holds 78,000 or so distinct CDR3 sequences, roughly 95% seen once. Sequencing was carried out using CD8+ T cells from PBMCs. Receptors originate from a human donor with multiple sclerosis.

The genes are TRBV29-1 and TRBJ1-1, with D unresolved. Trimming left V 4 bases short and J 4 bases short, with 7 bases between. Germline-derived CDR1 and CDR2 are SQVTM and ANQGSEA. This CDR3 is built from 11 residues. CDR3 DNA: TGCAGCGTTGGAGGAAGCACTGAAGCTTTCTTT. It yields the protein CSVGGSTEAFF. Based on the CDR3 plus reference TRBV29-1 and TRBJ1-1, the full variable domain is SAVISQKPSRDICQRGTSLTIQCQVDSQVTMMFWYRQQPGQSLTLIATANQGSEATYESGFVIDKFPISRPNLTFSTLTVSNMSPEDSSIYLCSVGGSTEAFFGQGTRLTVV.

V usage is TRBV20-1 and J usage is TRBJ2-7, with 10 positions matching TRBD2. The CDR3 loop spans 12 amino acids. CDR1 and CDR2 (germline): DFQATT, SNEGSKA (reference sequence). Trimming removed 5 bases from V and 4 bases from J; junction bases left unmatched: 2. The CDR3 coding sequence is TGCAGTGCTTCTAGCGGGAGTTACGAGCAGTACTTC. It is translated as CSASSGSYEQYF.

This clonotype was found once. The V gene is TRBV7-9, the J gene TRBJ1-3; 7 bases align to TRBD1. The germline V gene has CDR1 SEHNR and CDR2 FQNEAQ (reference sequence). The CDR3 contains 16 residues. V shed 5 bases and J 0 bases; nucleotides not matched to a gene: 7. Written as DNA, the CDR3 is TGTGCCAGCAGCGCGACAGGGAAACGCTCTGGAAACACCATATATTTT. Translating gives CASSATGKRSGNTIYF.

The chain combines TRBV24-1 with TRBJ2-3, with D uncertain. Trimming removed 7 bases at V and 6 bases at J, with 22 bases between. CDR3 length equals 16 residues. CDR1 KGHDR and CDR2 SFDVKD come from the germline V gene. CDR3: CATSAPDRLLVDTQYF. The CDR3 nucleotides read TGTGCCACCAGCGCCCCCGACCGCCTTCTTGTTGATACGCAGTATTTT.

The rearrangement joins TRBV7-2 to TRBJ2-7; 9 bases are shared with TRBD1. The J segment lost 7 bases and the V segment lost 3 bases, leaving 13 bases of the junction unmatched. The CDR3 covers 16 residues. Germline V gene lookup returns CDR1 SGHTA and CDR2 FQGNSA. DNA of the CDR3: TGTGCCAGCAGCTTTGGGACAGGGCCTTACACGCGGGAGCAGTACTTC. It specifies CASSFGTGPYTREQYF.

The chain recombines TRBV28 with TRBJ2-6; a possible D gene is TRBD1 (5 bases). This CDR3 region has 17 residues. Germline CDR1 reads MDHEN; CDR2 reads SYDVKM. The V end lost 4 bases, the J end lost 5 bases, and 18 bases lay between the germline ends. DNA for the CDR3: TGTGCCAGCAGTTCACCCCGGACACCAGGCTGGGCCAACGTCCTGACTTTC. Amino acid sequence: CASSSPRTPGWANVLTF. Combining the CDR3 with reference TRBV28 and TRBJ2-6 gives the whole variable domain DVKVTQSSRYLVKRTGEKVFLECVQDMDHENMFWYRQDPGLGLRLIYFSYDVKMKEKGDIPEGYSVSREKKERFSLILESASTNQTSMYLCASSSPRTPGWANVLTFGAGSRLTVL.

The chain uses TRBV3-1 and TRBJ1-6, with D possibly TRBD1 on 5 matching bases. Germline V CDR1 and CDR2: LGHDT, YNNKEL (reference sequence). Trimming removed 0 bases at V and 10 bases at J, with 10 bases between. The CDR3 extends over 14 amino acids. The CDR3 nucleotides read TGTGCCAGCAGCCAAGAGGGGGTTCACTCACCCCTCCACTTT. The encoded protein is CASSQEGVHSPLHF.

V usage is TRBV6-5 and J usage is TRBJ2-5, with TRBD1 identical over 12 bases. The length of the CDR3 is 15 residues. From germline, CDR1 is MNHEY and CDR2 SVGAGI. V was pared by 6 bases and J by 4 bases, with 6 bases of the junction left unmatched. The CDR3 DNA is TGTGCCAGCAGCTTCGGGACAGGGGGCGGAGAGACCCAGTACTTC. It translates to CASSFGTGGGETQYF.

This sequence joins TRBV27 and TRBJ2-7; D unclear. Trimming took 3 bases from V and 7 from J, leaving 13 bases between them. In germline, CDR1 is MNHEY, CDR2 SMNVEV (reference sequence). The CDR3 sequence is 13 residues long. The CDR3 DNA sequence: TGTGCCAGCAGTTTGCTGACTGATGCGGAGCAGTACTTC. This sequence encodes CASSLLTDAEQYF.

The rearrangement joins TRBV5-1 to TRBJ2-7; TRBD1 agrees at 8 bases. Germline V CDR1 and CDR2: SGHRS, YFSETQ. Germline trimming cut 4 bases from V and 4 bases from J; bases unmatched to any gene: 10. This CDR3 has 15 amino acids. The CDR3 nucleotides are TGCGCCAGCAGCCCAGGACAGGGTTTGTTATACGAGCAGTACTTC. The encoded protein is CASSPGQGLLYEQYF.

The gene calls are TRBV29-1 and TRBJ2-3, with D possibly called TRBD1 or TRBD2 (7 bases each). Per germline, CDR1 SQVTM and CDR2 ANQGSEA. The CDR3 has 16 residues. V lost 6 bases to trimming and J lost 5 bases, with 24 bases between them. Here the CDR3 reads CSVARGAGPGGDTQYF. The CDR3 nucleotides read TGCAGCGTAGCCAGGGGGGCGGGCCCGGGAGGAGATACGCAGTATTTT.

DNA for the CDR3: TGTGCCAGCAGTCCCACCGGGGGCGCTGAAGCTTTCTTT. Its translation: CASSPTGGAEAFF. The genes are TRBV12-3 or TRBV12-4 and TRBJ1-1, with D possibly TRBD1 on 6 matching bases. V was trimmed by 5 bases and J by 6 bases, leaving 13 bases between them. This CDR3 has 13 residues.

The V and J genes are TRBV20-1 and TRBJ2-1; D tentatively reads TRBD1 or TRBD2 (5 bases each). Germline V gives CDR1 DFQATT, CDR2 SNEGSKA (reference sequence). Trimming took 0 bases from V and 7 from J, leaving 19 bases between them. There are 16 residues in the CDR3. In DNA, the CDR3 is TGCAGTGCTAGAGATCAGGGCGCTAGCCGATTGAATGAGCAGTTCTTC. This codes for CSARDQGASRLNEQFF.

The chain combines TRBV11-2 with TRBJ2-5; D gene uncertain. The germline gives CDR1 SGHAT, CDR2 FQNNGV. Trimming stripped 3 bases from V and 8 bases from J, with 7 bases between. The CDR3 length is 11 residues. The CDR3: CASSFRGTQYF. In DNA form, the CDR3 reads TGTGCCAGCAGCTTCCGAGGAACCCAGTACTTC.

This chain uses TRBV12-3 or TRBV12-4 with TRBJ2-7; no firm D call. The CDR3 is made up of 12 amino acids. V was clipped by 5 bases and J by 0 bases, with 5 bases between them. The CDR3 loop is CASSDSSYEQYF. Written as DNA, the CDR3 is TGTGCCAGCAGTGATTCCTCCTACGAGCAGTACTTC.

The V call is TRBV20-1, the J call TRBJ1-2, with 8 nucleotides matching TRBD1. After removal of 3 bases from V and 3 bases from J, the junction contained 3 bases not matched to a gene. This CDR3 comprises 13 residues. The germline CDR1 and CDR2 sequences are DFQATT and SNEGSKA (reference sequence). The CDR3 region is CSASPTGDYGYTF. The DNA of the CDR3 is TGCAGTGCTAGTCCGACAGGGGACTATGGCTACACCTTC.

V usage is TRBV2 and J usage is TRBJ1-1; D gene ambiguous. CDR1 is SNHLY, CDR2 FYNNEI, per germline. The CDR3 loop spans 12 amino acids. CDR3 residues: CAIFSGTTEAFF. The CDR3 nucleotides are TGTGCTATTTTCTCCGGAACCACTGAAGCTTTCTTT.

The V call is TRBV12-3 or TRBV12-4, the J call TRBJ1-2; 7 bases align to TRBD1. With V trimmed by 3 bases and J by 0 bases, 4 bases remained unmatched. This CDR3 is built from 15 residues. This CDR3 is CASSLSGQANYGYTF. As DNA, the CDR3 is TGTGCCAGCAGTTTGTCCGGACAGGCTAACTATGGCTACACCTTC.

The chain carries TRBV11-2 and TRBJ2-7; TRBD2 matches at 7 bases. Germline values: CDR1 SGHAT, CDR2 FQNNGV. The CDR3 consists of 14 residues. The ends lost 7 bases at V and 2 bases at J; junction bases unmatched: 8. The CDR3 here is CASKLGGLAYEQYF. For the CDR3, the DNA is TGTGCCAGCAAACTGGGAGGGTTAGCCTACGAGCAGTACTTC.

V gene TRBV7-8 combines with J gene TRBJ1-1; tentative D call: TRBD1 (5 bases). CDR1 SGHVS and CDR2 FQNEAQ come from the germline V gene. V dropped 3 bases and J dropped 5 bases, with 16 bases sitting between them. The CDR3 extends over 15 amino acids. Written as DNA, the CDR3 is TGTGCCAGCAGCTTGGTTGGGGCCCTCAGGACTGAAGCTTTCTTT. It yields the protein CASSLVGALRTEAFF.

V and J are TRBV6-1 and TRBJ1-2, with a tentative D call TRBD1 (5 bases). The CDR3 has 16 amino acids. Germline V gene sequence: CDR1 MNHNS, CDR2 SASEGT. V was pared by 4 bases and J by 2 bases, with 17 bases between. The CDR3 spells CASSGFPGTENYGYTF. The CDR3 coding sequence is TGTGCCAGCAGTGGCTTCCCAGGGACGGAGAACTATGGCTACACCTTC.

The chain employs TRBV28 and TRBJ2-2; D is ambiguous. The ends were cut back, 1 base at V and 4 bases at J, with 16 bases in the middle. Germline loops: CDR1 MDHEN, CDR2 SYDVKM. CDR3 size: 17 residues. The CDR3 coding sequence is TGTGCCAGCAGTTTATTGGGTGACACCCCTATCACCGGGGAGCTGTTTTTT. Residues: CASSLLGDTPITGELFF. Full variable domain (remainder filled in from reference TRBV28 and TRBJ2-2): DVKVTQSSRYLVKRTGEKVFLECVQDMDHENMFWYRQDPGLGLRLIYFSYDVKMKEKGDIPEGYSVSREKKERFSLILESASTNQTSMYLCASSLLGDTPITGELFFGEGSRLTVL.

The gene calls are TRBV19 and TRBJ2-5; 9 bases line up with TRBD1. Trimming at V came to 3 bases and at J to 3 bases, leaving 2 bases not matched to a gene. This CDR3 has 14 amino acids. CDR1 and CDR2 from the germline V gene are LNHDA and SQIVND (reference sequence). DNA for the CDR3: TGTGCCAGTAGTATCGGGGACAGGGAAGAGACCCAGTACTTC. It encodes CASSIGDREETQYF.

The rearrangement links TRBV20-1 to TRBJ2-3, with 8 nucleotides matching TRBD2. CDR3 length: 17 amino acids. The V gene's germline CDR1 is DFQATT and CDR2 SNEGSKA (reference sequence). V lost 8 bases, J lost 0 bases, and 16 bases stayed unmatched. The CDR3 reads CSSTGFTSGRSTDTQYF. The DNA for the CDR3 is TGCAGTTCGACGGGGTTCACGAGCGGGAGAAGCACAGATACGCAGTATTTT.

The J gene is TRBJ2-5, the V gene TRBV27; perhaps D is TRBD1 or TRBD2 (5 bases each). This CDR3 region has 13 residues. Germline V gives CDR1 MNHEY, CDR2 SMNVEV (reference sequence). V lost 3 bases to trimming and J lost 2 bases, with 7 bases between them. CDR3 sequence reads: CASSFGGQETQYF. CDR3 sequence (DNA): TGTGCCAGCAGTTTTGGGGGACAAGAGACCCAGTACTTC.